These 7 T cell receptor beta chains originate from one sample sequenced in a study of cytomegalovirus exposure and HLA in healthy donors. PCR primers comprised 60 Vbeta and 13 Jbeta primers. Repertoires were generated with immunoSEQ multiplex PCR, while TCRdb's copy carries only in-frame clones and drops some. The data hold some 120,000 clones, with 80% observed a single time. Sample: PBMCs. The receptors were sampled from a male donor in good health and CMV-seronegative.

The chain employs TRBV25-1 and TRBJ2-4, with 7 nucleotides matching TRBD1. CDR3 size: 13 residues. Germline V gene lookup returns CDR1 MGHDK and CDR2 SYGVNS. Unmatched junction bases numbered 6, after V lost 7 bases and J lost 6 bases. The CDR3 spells CASTTGVRNIQYF. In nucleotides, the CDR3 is TGTGCCAGCACAACAGGGGTTCGAAACATTCAGTACTTC.

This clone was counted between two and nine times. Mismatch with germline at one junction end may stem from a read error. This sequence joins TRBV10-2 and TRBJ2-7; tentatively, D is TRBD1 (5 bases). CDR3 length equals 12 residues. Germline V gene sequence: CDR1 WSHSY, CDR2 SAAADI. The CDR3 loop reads CASSPSSDSYDF. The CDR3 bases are TGCGCCAGCAGTCCCTCCTCAGACAGCTACGACTTC.

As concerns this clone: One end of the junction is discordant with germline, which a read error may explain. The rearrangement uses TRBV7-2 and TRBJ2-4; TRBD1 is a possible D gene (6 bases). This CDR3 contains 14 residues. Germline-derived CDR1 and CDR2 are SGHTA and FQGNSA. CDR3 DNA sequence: TGTGCCAGCAGCGGACAGATAGCCAAAAACAGTCAGTACTTC. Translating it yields CASSGQIAKNSQYF.

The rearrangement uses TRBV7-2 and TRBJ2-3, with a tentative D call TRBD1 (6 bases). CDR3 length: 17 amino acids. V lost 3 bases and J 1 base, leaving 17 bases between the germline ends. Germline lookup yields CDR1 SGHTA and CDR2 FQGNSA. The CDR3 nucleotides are TGTGCCAGCAGCTTGGGATCGGCTGGGGGCGGCACAGATACGCAGTATTTT. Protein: CASSLGSAGGGTDTQYF.

CDR3 in DNA: TGTGCCAGCAGCCACGGTGTTAGCGGGAGCCTGAGTGAGCAGTTCTTC. Its protein product is CASSHGVSGSLSEQFF. The V and J genes are TRBV4-2 and TRBJ2-1; 9 bases are shared with TRBD2. Germline loops: CDR1 LGHNA, CDR2 YNFKEQ. V dropped 3 bases and J dropped 9; count of bases not matched to a gene: 12. This CDR3 is 16 amino acids long.

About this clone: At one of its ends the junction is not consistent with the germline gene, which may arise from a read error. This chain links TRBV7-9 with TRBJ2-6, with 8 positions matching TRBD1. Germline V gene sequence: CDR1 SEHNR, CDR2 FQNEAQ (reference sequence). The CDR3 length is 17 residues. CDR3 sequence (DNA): TGTTCCAGCACCCTCGGAACAGGGGGCTCTGGGGCCAACGTCCTGACTTTC. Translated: CSSTLGTGGSGANVLTF.

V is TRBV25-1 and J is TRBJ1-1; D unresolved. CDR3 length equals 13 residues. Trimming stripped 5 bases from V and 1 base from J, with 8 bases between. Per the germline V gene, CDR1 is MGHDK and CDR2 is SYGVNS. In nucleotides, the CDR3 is TGTGCCAGCAGTTATACAGAGAACACTGAAGCTTTCTTT. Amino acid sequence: CASSYTENTEAFF.